This T cell receptor (beta chain) is from a study of control samples from healthy donors and cancer patients. Assay: immunoSEQ multiplex PCR; the TCRdb copy retains only in-frame clones and omits some. The sample lists 70,000 or so clones; more than 75% were seen once. The CDR3 extends over 12 amino acids. Trimming stripped 2 bases from V and 4 bases from J, with 6 bases between. Germline V gene data show CDR1 as KGHSH and CDR2 as LQKENI. This clone occurred once. The receptor comes from a man over 45 in good health. Sequencing input: blood. This rearrangement joins TRBV18 to TRBJ2-7; D is undetermined. Here the CDR3 DNA reads TGTGCCAGCTCACCATACGGGTACGAGCAGTACTTC. Translating gives CASSPYGYEQYF.